The entry that follows covers one TCR beta chain sequence. This clone was counted a few times. The antigen it recognizes is unknown. No base quality values were provided; no much bigger clone lies one nucleotide off. The cohort consisted of fewer than 700 healthy bone marrow donors. At the time of sampling, all cohort members were nominally healthy, though unrecorded immune exposures were likely present. The donor was CMV seronegative and belonged to the group of 380 or so seronegative cohort members. Every donor gave a peripheral blood sample, and the peripheral blood mononuclear cells from that sample were used for TCR beta sequencing. The Qiagen DNeasy Blood Extraction Kit was used to extract genomic DNA from the blood cell samples. The germline V gene encodes CDR1 SNHLY and CDR2 FYNNEI. There are 17 amino acids in the CDR3, from cysteine to phenylalanine inclusive. Only the CDR3 part of the read is kept: 51 bases, read in frame from the first base. For this chain, trimming is 4 bases at the V end and 3 bases at the J end, and the number of junction bases without a gene match is 10.

This entry comes from a study of cytomegalovirus exposure and HLA in healthy donors (dated by TCRdb to the late 2010s). The study in broad terms: According to an earlier analysis of several hundred of the donors, about 190 million T cells yielded roughly 110 million unique TCR beta sequences and about 280 Gb of sequence data. Of the roughly 420 genotyped donors, 75% to 85% were placed in the genetic ancestry cluster associated with self-reported Caucasian donors. Donor age, sex, ethnicity and CMV serostatus were compiled together with the repertoire data. HLA typing included class I and class II loci at four-digit resolution. An early release that covered roughly 600 HLA-typed donors contained approximately 300 gigabases of sequencing data and tens of millions of unique TCR sequences. Roughly five DR-DQ haplotypes were treated as single units for association and clustering because of strong linkage in the cohort. Across around 400 genotyped donors of the cohort, an average of roughly 230,000 unique TCR beta nucleotide sequences per donor were sequenced, and about a sixth of those sequences were non-productive. Every discovery cohort repertoire had been produced on one sequencing platform. To study patterns of TCR occurrence, a later analysis re-analyzed previously published TCR beta repertoires from 666 donors and added high-resolution HLA genotyping. To decide whether each TCR beta V gene segment behaved as functional or pseudogenic, an earlier analysis of some 540 of the donors relied on high-throughput TCR beta sequencing. Rather than drawing on any new phenotypic data, the later analysis identified candidate immune exposures from TCR beta sequences and the way those sequences occurred across donors. The aim of the study was to test whether cataloging public T cell receptors could identify signatures of past pathogen exposure. To predict cytomegalovirus infection status, the study brought together high-throughput TCR immunosequencing, statistical association of individual TCRs with disease status, and machine learning. A later genetic analysis took genome-wide SNP genotypes for about three fifths of the 666 donors and used that subset as a discovery cohort. Using immunosequencing, the study profiled T cell repertoires from about 620 subjects and related those repertoires to cytomegalovirus serostatus. The number of donors typed differed by locus, with about 629-630 for A, B, C, DRB1 and DQB1, around 560 for DQA1, 606 for DPA1, and some 450 for DPB1. In addition to the first cohort of about 650 subjects, a separate validation cohort of approximately 130 different subjects was used.

Here is what the overall study found, with its caveats: Correlated functional status among segregating V segments might be attributable to linkage disequilibrium, but an unknown experimental factor could not be ruled out. A cluster of highly shared sequence variants was judged likely to be a technical artifact of the sequencing pipeline. Because counts were too low, roughly 16 rarely observed V segments, including chromosome 9 orphons, were excluded from the earlier analysis of under 650 of the donors. In both the original and validation cohorts, the classifier was reported to diagnose cytomegalovirus status with high specificity and sensitivity. According to a later analysis, parvovirus B19, influenza, CMV and Epstein-Barr virus appeared linked to several top co-occurrence clusters. The authors suggested that the approach could potentially be extended to other disease states and immunological phenotypes. Strong co-occurrence of HLA alleles, especially DR and DQ, made assigning TCR associations to individual alleles difficult. A total of some 180 TCR beta chains were listed by the study as associated with cytomegalovirus. The presence/absence analyses assumed that sequencing depth was roughly uniform across donors, and that assumption may not be true. In a later genetic analysis, a missense DCLRE1C variant was associated with V-gene and J-gene trimming of TCR beta chains, and the association was replicated in an independent cohort. A later genetic analysis reported fewer N-insertions in productive TCRs among donors in an Asian-associated ancestry cluster than the 666-donor mean. A further reported finding was that TCR beta sequences accurately predicted the HLA-A and HLA-B alleles for most subjects in the first cohort. Because some donors lacked HLA typing at each locus, the association tests relied only on the typed subset. In a later analysis, the rate of TCR association differed among HLA loci, with DRB1 alleles having the most associated TCRs and HLA-C alleles having the fewest. In an earlier analysis of more than 450 of the donors, most TCR beta V segments were observed in productive rearrangements about 87% or about 30% of the time, broadly matching IMGT annotations. In vitro tests confirmed that a few of the cytomegalovirus-associated TCR beta chains recognize cytomegalovirus antigens. For the cohort, immune exposure information was limited to CMV serostatus. In a later analysis, HLA-associated TCR beta chains showed more clonal expansion and lower generation probabilities than non-associated chains that were equally common. According to a later analysis, most CMV-associated TCR beta chains appeared to be HLA-restricted, and the HLA associations seemed to be driven largely by CMV exposure. Only TCR beta chains were sequenced in this cohort, and the absence of alpha or paired-chain data limited detectable features. Most TCR sequences were seen in very few donors, while some public TCRs were found in many individuals. Because the 87-base-pair reads could not distinguish some IMGT-functional V segments, including TRBV6-2 and TRBV6-3, those segments were excluded. At a false discovery rate of 0.05, a later analysis linked about 16,000 TCR beta sequences to specific HLA alleles.

Receptor amplification or capture employed the immunoSEQ multiplex PCR assay. For the multiplex PCR, a mixture combining 60 forward primers for TCR Vbeta segments and 13 reverse primers for TCR Jbeta segments was used. The CDR3 region of rearranged TCR beta genes was amplified from genomic DNA by a multiplex PCR assay. On the Illumina HiSeq System, the amplified TCR beta libraries were sequenced as 87-base-pair reads. In the authors' own workflow: A later analysis counted some 74 million unique TCR beta chains across the 700 or so repertoires, and some 12 million of these chains were shared by at least two donors. Raw reads were error-corrected and collapsed into unique sequences with a nearest-neighbor algorithm that merged closely related sequences to remove PCR and sequencing errors. Alignment of CDR3 sequences to IMGT reference sequences was used to assign V, D and J gene segments. Each retained sequence needed at least a six-nucleotide match to both a V gene segment and a J gene segment. Rearrangements were classified as productive when the CDR3 lacked stop codons and remained in frame with V and J, and all other rearrangements were classified as non-productive. Following IMGT convention, CDR3 was defined as the stretch from the second conserved V-encoded cysteine up to the conserved J-encoded phenylalanine. The earlier analysis of 500 to 750 of the donors excluded any sequence lacking an unambiguous match to a single V gene segment. An earlier analysis of 500 to 600 of the donors classified V segments as functional when productive rearrangements were above 56.7% and as segregating when the standard deviation between donors was above 5%. A statistical classification framework was built to diagnose cytomegalovirus status from the catalog of TCR beta chain sequences. A later analysis assigned V and J genes by comparing TCR nucleotide sequences with IMGT/GENE-DB human TR gene sequences. Using the TCRdist pipeline, a later analysis assigned CDR3 sequences along with most-parsimonious VDJ recombination scenarios. A later analysis defined each TCR beta chain by its CDR3 amino acid sequence plus V-gene family, and excluded reads lacking a unique V-gene family. As a way to deal with suspected cross-contamination and a sequencing artifact, a later analysis dropped 592 nucleotide sequences that were highly shared and had low generation probability. For each public chain, a later analysis derived a clonal expansion index from normalized ranks of inferred template counts within each repertoire. Generation probabilities in a later analysis came from a VDJ recombination model fitted to out-of-frame rearrangements, and those results were checked against IGoR. In a later analysis, hypergeometric tests were used to score TCR-TCR, TCR-HLA and TCR-CMV co-occurrence, with a repertoire-size bias correction applied to TCR pairs. In a later analysis, false discovery rates were estimated by permuting HLA or CMV assignments 20 times. In a later analysis, co-occurring TCRs were grouped using DBSCAN, with TCRdist sequence similarity added in when clustering inside HLA-allele-positive subsets. Co-occurrence clustering excluded repertoires with fewer than 30,000 or more than 120,000 public chains, plus five with anomalous nucleotide sharing. TCRdb obtained this table from immuneACCESS and retained in-frame rearrangements with V and J assigned. These tables miss some clones; where compared with another copy, unresolved V genes account for less than half of the shortfall, and the remainder is unexplained. D and trimming come from the DNA, and the V and J calls and clone size come from that table. Recorded for this sample are 130,000 or so clones; about 8.5% of them occurred a single time. Jointly, the top ten make up 5% to 7% of the sample.

The sequenced sample was PBMCs. The clonotype comes from a man aged 40-49 years in good health and CMV-seronegative. The V gene is TRBV2 and the J gene is TRBJ2-2; TRBD2 fits 8 bases in the junction. The DNA sequence is TGTGCCAGCAGTGTCCCCACCAAAGCGGGGGACACCGGGGAGCTGTTTTTT. Its protein is CASSVPTKAGDTGELFF.